This TCR beta chain appears in the sequencing data of a study of T cell responses to AZD1222 COVID-19 vaccine. Repertoires were generated with immunoSEQ multiplex PCR, while TCRdb's copy carries only in-frame clones and drops some. The table has tens of thousands of clones, approximately 85% seen once. CDR1 LGHDT and CDR2 YNNKEL come from the germline V gene (reference sequence). The CDR3 has 14 residues. Trimming shortened V by 2 bases and J by 7 bases, and 12 bases separated the two germline ends. General study findings and limits: Seropositivity was recorded at baseline in only 6 or 7 AZD1222 recipients.

In regard to this clone: Its antigen remains unidentified.

V is TRBV3-1 (or the pseudogene TRBV3-2) and J is TRBJ2-4; maybe TRBD1 (6 bases). The origin of this receptor is an adult in good health. Material: peripheral blood, obtained on day 0 of MenACWY control vaccination. The CDR3 is CASSQKTGINIQYF. The CDR3 DNA reads TGTGCCAGCAGCCAAAAAACAGGGATCAACATTCAGTACTTC.